These 2 T cell receptor beta chains were sequenced from one sample in a study of blood T cell repertoires in COVID-19. Data came from immunoSEQ multiplex PCR; TCRdb stores just in-frame clones and leaves some out. Of approximately 230,000 clones in the sample, 86% were seen once. Input material: peripheral blood. The receptor set was obtained from a man aged 25 to 45 who had recovered from COVID-19.

This chain links TRBV2 with TRBJ2-7, with 9 nucleotides matching TRBD2. J was trimmed by 1 base and V by 6 bases; bases with no gene match: 19. The CDR3 totals 19 residues. Germline CDR1 SNHLY, CDR2 FYNNEI. CDR3 in DNA: TGTGCCAGCAGCGCCTCGCCCAGTCTAGCGGGGAAAAGGTCCTACGAGCAGTACTTC. Amino acids: CASSASPSLAGKRSYEQYF.

The rearrangement links TRBV19 to TRBJ2-2, with D tentatively TRBD2 (5 bases). The CDR3 totals 15 residues. Germline assignment: CDR1 LNHDA and CDR2 SQIVND (reference sequence). The germline V and J ends were trimmed by 3 bases and 5 bases, with 13 bases remaining between them. The chain's CDR3 is CASSIFAGETGELFF. In DNA, the CDR3 is TGTGCCAGTAGTATTTTCGCCGGGGAGACCGGGGAGCTGTTTTTT.